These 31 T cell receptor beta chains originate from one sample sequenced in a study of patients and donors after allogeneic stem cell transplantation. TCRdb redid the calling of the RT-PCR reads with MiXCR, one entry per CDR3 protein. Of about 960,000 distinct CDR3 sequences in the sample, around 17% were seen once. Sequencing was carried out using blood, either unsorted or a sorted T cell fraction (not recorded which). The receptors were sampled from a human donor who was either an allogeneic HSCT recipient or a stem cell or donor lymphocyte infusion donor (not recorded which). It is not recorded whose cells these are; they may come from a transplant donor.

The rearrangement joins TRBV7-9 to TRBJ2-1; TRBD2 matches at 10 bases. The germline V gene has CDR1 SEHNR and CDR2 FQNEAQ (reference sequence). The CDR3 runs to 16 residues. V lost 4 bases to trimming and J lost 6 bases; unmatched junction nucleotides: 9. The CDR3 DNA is TGTGCCAGCAGCTCTTGGACTAGCGGTCCTACCAATGAGCAGTTCTTC. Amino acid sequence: CASSSWTSGPTNEQFF.

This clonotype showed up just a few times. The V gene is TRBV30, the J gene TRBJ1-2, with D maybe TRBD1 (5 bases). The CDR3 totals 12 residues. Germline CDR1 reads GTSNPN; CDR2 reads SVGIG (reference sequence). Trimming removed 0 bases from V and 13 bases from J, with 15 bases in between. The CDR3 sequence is CAWSVPGGGGTF. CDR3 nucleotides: TGTGCCTGGAGTGTACCGGGTGGGGGTGGCACCTTC.

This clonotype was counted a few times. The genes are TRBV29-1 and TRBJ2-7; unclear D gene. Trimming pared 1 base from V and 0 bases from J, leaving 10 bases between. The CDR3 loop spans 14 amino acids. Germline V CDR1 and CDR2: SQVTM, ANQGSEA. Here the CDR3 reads CSVEGNKGSYEQYF. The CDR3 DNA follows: TGCAGCGTTGAAGGGAACAAGGGCTCCTACGAGCAGTACTTC.

The CDR3 bases are TGTGCTAGTGGTTTCAGTGCGGAGACCCAGTACTTC. It translates to CASGFSAETQYF. The V and J genes are TRBV12-5 and TRBJ2-5; no definite D call. Germline CDR1 is LGHNT and CDR2 is FRNRAP. The CDR3 consists of 12 residues. Trimming stripped 3 bases from V and 5 bases from J, with 7 bases between.

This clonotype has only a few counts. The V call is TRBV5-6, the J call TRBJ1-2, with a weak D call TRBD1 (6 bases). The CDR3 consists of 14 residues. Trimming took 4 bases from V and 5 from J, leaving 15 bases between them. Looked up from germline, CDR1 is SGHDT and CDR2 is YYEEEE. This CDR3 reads CASSPDRRRYGYTF. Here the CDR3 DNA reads TGTGCCAGCAGCCCAGACAGGCGACGATATGGCTACACCTTC.

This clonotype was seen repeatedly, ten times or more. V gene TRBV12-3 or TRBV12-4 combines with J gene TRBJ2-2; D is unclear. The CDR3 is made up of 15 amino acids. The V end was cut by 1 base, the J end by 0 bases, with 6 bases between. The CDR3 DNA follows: TGTGCCAGCAGTTTAGGACACGCGAACACCGGGGAGCTGTTTTTT. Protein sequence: CASSLGHANTGELFF.

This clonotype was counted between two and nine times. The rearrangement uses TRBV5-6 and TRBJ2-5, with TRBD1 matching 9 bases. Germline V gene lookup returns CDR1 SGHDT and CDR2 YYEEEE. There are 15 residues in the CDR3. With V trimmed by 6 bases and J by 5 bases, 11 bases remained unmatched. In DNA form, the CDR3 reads TGTGCCAGCACGTCCGGGACAGGGCTTTTGGAGACCCAGTACTTC. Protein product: CASTSGTGLLETQYF.

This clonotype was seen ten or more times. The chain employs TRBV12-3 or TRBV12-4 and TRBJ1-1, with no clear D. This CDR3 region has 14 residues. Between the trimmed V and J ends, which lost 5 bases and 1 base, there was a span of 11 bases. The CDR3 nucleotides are TGTGCCAGCAGTCTCGGACCCCCGAACACTGAAGCTTTCTTT. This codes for CASSLGPPNTEAFF.

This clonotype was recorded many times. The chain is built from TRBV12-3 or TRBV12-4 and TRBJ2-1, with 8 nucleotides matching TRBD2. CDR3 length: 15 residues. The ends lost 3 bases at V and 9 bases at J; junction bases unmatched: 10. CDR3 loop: CASSFSSGSTGEQFF. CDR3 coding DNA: TGTGCCAGCAGTTTCTCCAGCGGGAGTACGGGTGAGCAGTTCTTC.

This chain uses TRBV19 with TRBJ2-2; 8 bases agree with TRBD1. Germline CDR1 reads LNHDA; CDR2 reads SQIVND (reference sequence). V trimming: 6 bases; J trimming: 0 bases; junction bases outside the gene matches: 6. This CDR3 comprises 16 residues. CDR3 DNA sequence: TGTGCCAGTAGCCGGACAGGGCCACCGAACACCGGGGAGCTGTTTTTT. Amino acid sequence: CASSRTGPPNTGELFF.

CDR3 in DNA: TGCGCCAGCAGCTACACACGGACGGGAACCTACACTGAAGCTTTCTTT. Residues: CASSYTRTGTYTEAFF. The chain recombines TRBV4-1 with TRBJ1-1; D unresolved. Germline assignment: CDR1 MGHRA and CDR2 YSYEKL. The CDR3 runs to 16 residues. Trimming removed 5 bases from V and 3 bases from J, with 19 bases in between.

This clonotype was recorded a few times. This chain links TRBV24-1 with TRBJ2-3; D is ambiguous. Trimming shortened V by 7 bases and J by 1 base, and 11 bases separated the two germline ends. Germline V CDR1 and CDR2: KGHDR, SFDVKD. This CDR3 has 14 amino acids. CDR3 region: CATRGPVGTDTQYF. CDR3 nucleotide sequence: TGTGCCACCAGGGGTCCAGTTGGCACAGATACGCAGTATTTT.

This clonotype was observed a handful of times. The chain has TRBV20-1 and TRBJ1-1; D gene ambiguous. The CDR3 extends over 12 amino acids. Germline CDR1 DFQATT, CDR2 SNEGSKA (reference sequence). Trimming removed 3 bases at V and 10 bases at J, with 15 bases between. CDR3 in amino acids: CSASEGRDIAFF. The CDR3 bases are TGCAGTGCTAGCGAGGGAAGAGATATAGCTTTCTTT.

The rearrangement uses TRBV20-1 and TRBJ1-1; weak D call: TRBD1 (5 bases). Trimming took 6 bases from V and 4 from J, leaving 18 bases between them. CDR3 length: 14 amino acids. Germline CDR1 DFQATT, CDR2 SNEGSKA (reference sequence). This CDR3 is CSANRGLGGTEAFF. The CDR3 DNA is TGCAGTGCCAACCGAGGCCTGGGGGGCACTGAAGCTTTCTTT.

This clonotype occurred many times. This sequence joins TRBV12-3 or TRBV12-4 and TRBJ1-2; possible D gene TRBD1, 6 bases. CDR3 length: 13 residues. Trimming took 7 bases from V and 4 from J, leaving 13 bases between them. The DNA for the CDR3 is TGTGCCAGCAACCGCGACAGGACCTATGGCTACACCTTC. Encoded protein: CASNRDRTYGYTF.

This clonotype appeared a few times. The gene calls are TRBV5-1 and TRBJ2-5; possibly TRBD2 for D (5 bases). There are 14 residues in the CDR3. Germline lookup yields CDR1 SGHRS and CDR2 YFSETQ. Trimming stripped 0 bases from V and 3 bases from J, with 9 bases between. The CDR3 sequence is CASSLDPGKETQYF. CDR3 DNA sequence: TGCGCCAGCAGCTTGGACCCCGGGAAAGAGACCCAGTACTTC.

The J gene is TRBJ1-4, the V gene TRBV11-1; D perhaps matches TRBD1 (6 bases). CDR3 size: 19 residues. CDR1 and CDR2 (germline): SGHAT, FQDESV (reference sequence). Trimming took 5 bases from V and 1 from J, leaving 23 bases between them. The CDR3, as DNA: TGTGCCAGCAGCCCTGTCCCTGGGAGCGGGGGCGAAACTAATGAAAAACTGTTTTTT. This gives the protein CASSPVPGSGGETNEKLFF. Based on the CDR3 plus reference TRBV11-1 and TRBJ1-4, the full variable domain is EAEVAQSPRYKITEKSQAVAFWCDPISGHATLYWYRQILGQGPELLVQFQDESVVDDSQLPKDRFSAERLKGVDSTLKIQPAELGDSAMYLCASSPVPGSGGETNEKLFFGSGTQLSVL.

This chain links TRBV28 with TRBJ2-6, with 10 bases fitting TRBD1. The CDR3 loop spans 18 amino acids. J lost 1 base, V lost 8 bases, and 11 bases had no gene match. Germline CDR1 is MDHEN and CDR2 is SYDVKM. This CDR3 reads CASGGQGLLGSGANVLTF. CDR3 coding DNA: TGTGCCAGCGGGGGACAGGGGCTCCTAGGGTCTGGGGCCAACGTCCTGACTTTC.

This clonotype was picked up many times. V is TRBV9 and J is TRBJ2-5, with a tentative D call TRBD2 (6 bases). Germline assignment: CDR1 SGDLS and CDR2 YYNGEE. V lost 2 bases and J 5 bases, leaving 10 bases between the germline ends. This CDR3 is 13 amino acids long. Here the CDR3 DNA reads TGTGCCAGCAGCGTCGGGGGTCGGGAGACCCAGTACTTC. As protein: CASSVGGRETQYF. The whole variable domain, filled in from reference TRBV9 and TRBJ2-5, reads DSGVTQTPKHLITATGQRVTLRCSPRSGDLSVYWYQQSLDQGLQFLIQYYNGEERAKGNILERFSAQQFPDLHSELNLSSLELGDSALYFCASSVGGRETQYFGPGTRLLVL.

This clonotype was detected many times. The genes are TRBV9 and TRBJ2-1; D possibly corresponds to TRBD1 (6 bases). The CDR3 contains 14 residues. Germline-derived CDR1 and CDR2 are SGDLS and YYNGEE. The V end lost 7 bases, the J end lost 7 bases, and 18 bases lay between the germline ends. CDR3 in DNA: TGTGCCAGCGGGCCCGGGACACGGTGGAATGAGCAGTTCTTC. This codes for CASGPGTRWNEQFF.

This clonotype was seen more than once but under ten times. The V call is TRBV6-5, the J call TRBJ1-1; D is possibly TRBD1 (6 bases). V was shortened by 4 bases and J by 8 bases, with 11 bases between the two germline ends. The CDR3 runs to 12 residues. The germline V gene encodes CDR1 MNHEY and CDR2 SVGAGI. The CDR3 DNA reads TGTGCCAGCAGTTTCTCCAGGGGAGAAGCTTTCTTT. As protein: CASSFSRGEAFF.

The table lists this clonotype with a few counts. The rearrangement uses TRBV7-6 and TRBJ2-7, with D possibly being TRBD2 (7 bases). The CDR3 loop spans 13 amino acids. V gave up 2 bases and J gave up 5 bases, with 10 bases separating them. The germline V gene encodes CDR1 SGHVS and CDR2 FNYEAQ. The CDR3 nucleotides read TGTGCCAGCAGCTTAAAGGGGGGGGACGAGCAGTACTTC. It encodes CASSLKGGDEQYF.

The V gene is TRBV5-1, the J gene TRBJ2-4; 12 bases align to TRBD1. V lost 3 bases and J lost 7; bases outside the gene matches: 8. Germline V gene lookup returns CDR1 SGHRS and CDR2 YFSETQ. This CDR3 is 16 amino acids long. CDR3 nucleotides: TGCGCCAGCAGCTCGGGGACAGGGGGCCTTTGGAACATTCAGTACTTC. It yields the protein CASSSGTGGLWNIQYF.

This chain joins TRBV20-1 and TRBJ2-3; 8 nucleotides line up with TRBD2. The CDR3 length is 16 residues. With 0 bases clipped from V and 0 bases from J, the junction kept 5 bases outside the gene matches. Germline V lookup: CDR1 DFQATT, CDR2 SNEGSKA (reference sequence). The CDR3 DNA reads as TGCAGTGCTAGAGATGTAACGGGGGGGAGCACAGATACGCAGTATTTT. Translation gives CSARDVTGGSTDTQYF.

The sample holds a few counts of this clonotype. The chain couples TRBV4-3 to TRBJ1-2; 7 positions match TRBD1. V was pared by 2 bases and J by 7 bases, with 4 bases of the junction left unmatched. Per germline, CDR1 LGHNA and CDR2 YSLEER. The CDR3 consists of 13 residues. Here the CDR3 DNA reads TGCGCCAGCAGCCAACAAGGGGGCCTTGGCTACACCTTC. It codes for CASSQQGGLGYTF.

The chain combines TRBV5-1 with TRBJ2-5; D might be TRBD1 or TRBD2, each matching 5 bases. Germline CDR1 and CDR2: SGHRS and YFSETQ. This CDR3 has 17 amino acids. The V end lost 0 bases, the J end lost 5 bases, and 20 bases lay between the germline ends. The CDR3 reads CASSLGHLRDGGETQYF. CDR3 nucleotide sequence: TGCGCCAGCAGCTTGGGCCACCTCCGGGACGGTGGGGAGACCCAGTACTTC.

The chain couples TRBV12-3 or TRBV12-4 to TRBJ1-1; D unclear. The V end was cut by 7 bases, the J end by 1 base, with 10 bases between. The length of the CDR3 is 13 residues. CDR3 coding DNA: TGTGCCAGCACCATATCATCGAACACTGAAGCTTTCTTT. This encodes CASTISSNTEAFF.

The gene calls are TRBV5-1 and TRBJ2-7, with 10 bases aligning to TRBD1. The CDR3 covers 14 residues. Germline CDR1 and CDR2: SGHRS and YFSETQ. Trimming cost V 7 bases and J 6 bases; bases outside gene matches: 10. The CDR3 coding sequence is TGCGCCAGCTTCACCGGGACAGGGGCATCCGAGCAGTACTTC. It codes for CASFTGTGASEQYF.

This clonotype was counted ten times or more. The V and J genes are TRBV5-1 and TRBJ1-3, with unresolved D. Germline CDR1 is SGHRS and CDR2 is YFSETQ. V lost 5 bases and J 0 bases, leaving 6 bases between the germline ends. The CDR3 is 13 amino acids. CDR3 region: CASRAGSGNTIYF. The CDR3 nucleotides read TGCGCCAGCAGGGCAGGCTCTGGAAACACCATATATTTT.

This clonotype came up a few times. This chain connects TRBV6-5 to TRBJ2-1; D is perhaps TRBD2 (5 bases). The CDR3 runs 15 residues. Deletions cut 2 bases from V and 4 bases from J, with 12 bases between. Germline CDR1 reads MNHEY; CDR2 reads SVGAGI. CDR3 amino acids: CASSYGPGLYNEQFF. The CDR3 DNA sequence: TGTGCCAGCAGTTACGGCCCGGGATTATACAATGAGCAGTTCTTC.

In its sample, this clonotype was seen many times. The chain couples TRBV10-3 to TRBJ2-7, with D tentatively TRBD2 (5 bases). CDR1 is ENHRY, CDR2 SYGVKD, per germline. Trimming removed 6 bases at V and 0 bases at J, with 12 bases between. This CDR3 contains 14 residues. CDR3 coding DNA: TGTGCCATCAGACGGACGGGGAGCTCCTACGAGCAGTACTTC. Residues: CAIRRTGSSYEQYF.